A selection of T cell receptor beta chains follows, all from one sample in a study of cytomegalovirus exposure and HLA in healthy donors. Here immunoSEQ multiplex PCR was the method, and the copy in TCRdb shows in-frame clones only, minus some. The table shows 180,000 or so clones, with 75% occurring only once. The sample was PBMCs. The receptors were sampled from a woman aged 40-49 years in good health and CMV-seropositive. The CDR3 runs from the conserved cysteine through the conserved F or W. The order of the fields is V gene, J gene, CDR3 length, CDR3 protein.

TRBV9	NA	13	CASSVGVITEQYF
TRBV6-5	TRBJ2-7	15	CASSYKGTGSYEQYF
TRBV7-3	TRBJ2-2	16	CASSLMGLAGSGELFF
TRBV2	TRBJ1-4	14	CASTGTSTNEKLFF
TRBV5-1	TRBJ1-4	15	CASSFNRLSNEKLFF
TRBV7-9	TRBJ2-7	15	CSSSPTGGPWGEQYF
TRBV27	TRBJ2-3	16	CASSSRTTPSTDTQYF
TRBV27	TRBJ2-7	15	CASSLLTGGFYEQYF
TRBV5-1	TRBJ2-3	20	CASSLDVAGASRGSTDTQYF
TRBV27	TRBJ2-7	15	CASSPVNRGSYEQYF
TRBV7-2	TRBJ2-7	15	CASSEPGLKAYEQYF
TRBV7-9	TRBJ1-1	14	CASSLGTANTEAFF
TRBV2	TRBJ2-7	11	CASRGYGEQYF
TRBV28	TRBJ1-2	14	CASTRGGPSYGYTF
TRBV19	TRBJ1-1	14	CASSMRRENTEAFF
TRBV2	TRBJ1-2	13	CASSDTGSVGYTF
TRBV5-6	TRBJ1-1	13	CASSLGTRREAFF
TRBV6-5	TRBJ2-1	14	CASSLVWGTPGTFF
TRBV2	TRBJ2-7	14	CASSVTSESYEQYF
TRBV9	TRBJ2-4	16	CASSGRERPTGNIQYF
TRBV7-9	TRBJ1-3	15	CASSLGQNSGNTIYF
TRBV11-3	TRBJ2-1	14	CASSLARTSNEQFF
TRBV13	TRBJ1-3	16	CASSPRQGRSGNTIYF
TRBV19	TRBJ2-3	15	CASSGDRGARDTQYF
TRBV18	TRBJ2-5	13	CASSRGSEETQYF
TRBV28	TRBJ1-3	15	CASSPGSISGNTIYF
TRBV15	TRBJ2-5	16	CATSREVGRGGETQYF
TRBV4-3	TRBJ2-5	13	CASSPGVQETQYF
TRBV27	TRBJ2-2	16	CASSSPGSGYTGELFF
TRBV4-1	TRBJ2-2	15	CASSHLAGPTGELFF
TRBV5-5	TRBJ2-6	17	CASSPSRGSTGANVLTF
TRBV11-3	TRBJ2-1	15	CASSYLAGGTGEQFF
TRBV7-2	TRBJ2-7	13	CASSFGQGYEQYF
TRBV19	TRBJ2-2	16	CASSILAGGSTGELFF
TRBV10-3	TRBJ2-5	16	CAISERGRGIGETQYF